The clone carrying this T cell receptor (beta chain) showed up just once. The antigen is unknown. This CDR3 region has 18 residues. Germline V CDR1 and CDR2: SEHNR, FQNEAQ (reference sequence). The V gene end was trimmed by 5 bases and the J gene end by 3 bases; junction bases not matched to a gene: 13. This record belongs to a study of T cell responses to AZD1222 COVID-19 vaccine. Study at large: Pooling covered second doses at about 4 or about 12 weeks. Study-wide findings and caveats: Across spike, vaccine-associated CD4 TCRs were found, dominant at 160-218 and 743-854. Close to half of all spike-specific TCRs reportedly target regions of the variants that are unmutated. The peak T cell response came first, and repertoires were sampled only after it.

This table comes from immunoSEQ multiplex PCR, and its TCRdb copy is limited to in-frame clones, with some not included. There are 75,000 to 100,000 clones in the sample; 80% to 90% occur only once, and 6.3% lies in the top ten. The source was peripheral blood, collected on day 0 of AZD1222 vaccination. This TCR was sampled from an adult in good health. The rearrangement joins TRBV7-9 to TRBJ2-2, with 9 bases aligning to TRBD1. DNA for the CDR3: TGTGCCAGCAGCCCGCGGGACAGGGAGCGAAGGTACACCGGGGAGCTGTTTTTT. It is translated as CASSPRDRERRYTGELFF.